This T cell receptor (beta chain) originates from a study of cytomegalovirus exposure and HLA in healthy donors. Findings and caveats of the study: In vitro testing confirmed a few CMV-associated chains as specific for CMV antigens. Data from an earlier analysis indicated that most TCR beta V segments were productive either about 87% or about 30% of the time. For TCR beta chains, V- and J-gene trimming was later linked to a missense DCLRE1C variant. TCR beta sequences reportedly predicted most subjects' HLA-A and HLA-B alleles accurately.

Vbeta (60) and Jbeta (13) primers were used in the PCR. Libraries were prepared by immunoSEQ multiplex PCR; TCRdb keeps only in-frame clonotypes and omits some of them. The sample lists 150,000 to 200,000 clones; more than 80% were seen once. This clone was seen just once. Antigen unknown. The CDR3 sequence is 17 residues long. Trimming removed 1 base at V and 1 base at J, with 13 bases between. Germline loops: CDR1 SEHNR, CDR2 FQNEAQ (reference sequence). The sample was PBMCs. The J gene is TRBJ2-2, the V gene TRBV7-9; the D is unclear. The receptor was derived from a woman aged 18-30 years in good health and CMV-seronegative. CDR3 loop: CASSLDYWPGNTGELFF. CDR3 DNA sequence: TGTGCCAGCAGCTTAGATTATTGGCCAGGGAACACCGGGGAGCTGTTTTTT.